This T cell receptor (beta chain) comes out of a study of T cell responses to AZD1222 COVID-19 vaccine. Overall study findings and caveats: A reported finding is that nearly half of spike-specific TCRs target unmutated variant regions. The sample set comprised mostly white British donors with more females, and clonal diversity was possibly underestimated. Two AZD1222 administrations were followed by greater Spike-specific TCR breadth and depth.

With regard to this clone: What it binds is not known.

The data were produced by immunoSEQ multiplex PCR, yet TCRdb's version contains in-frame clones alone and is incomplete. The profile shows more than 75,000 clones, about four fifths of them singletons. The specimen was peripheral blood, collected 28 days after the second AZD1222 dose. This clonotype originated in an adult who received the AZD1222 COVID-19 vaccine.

CDR3 sequence (DNA): TGTGCCAGCAGCTTAGGTGGGCTTAGCACAGATACGCAGTATTTT. This translates into CASSLGGLSTDTQYF. This chain connects TRBV7-9 to TRBJ2-3; the D is unclear. V lost 1 base and J 0 bases, leaving 8 bases between the germline ends. The length of the CDR3 is 15 residues. Per the germline V gene, CDR1 is SEHNR and CDR2 is FQNEAQ (reference sequence).